One T cell receptor (beta chain) is described in this entry. Its antigen remains unidentified. One base away there is no much larger clone; base qualities are not given. The trial excluded patients who had a history of autoimmune disease or were on systemic immunosuppression. Peripheral blood for TCR sequencing was collected from all dose cohorts at baseline, on cycle 4 day 1, and on cycle 7 day 1. The samples were taken from a phase I, first-in-human, multicenter, open-label dose-escalation trial of ivuxolimab. The trial enrolled adults with locally advanced or metastatic head and neck squamous cell, hepatocellular, melanoma or renal cell carcinoma. Before TCR sequencing, CD4+ T cells and CD8+ T cells from peripheral blood were sorted into separate populations. Its CDR3 holds 14 amino acids, cysteine through phenylalanine. The read is trimmed to its CDR3 DNA, 42 bases read in frame from base 1. V is trimmed back by 2 bases and J by 5 bases, and the junction contains 4 bases that no gene match accounts for. For CDR1 and CDR2, the germline V gene (reference sequence) lists SEHNR and FQNEAQ.

Genomic DNA was isolated from the sorted cells so that the TCRbeta CDR3 region could be sequenced. The immunoSEQ Assay was used to sequence the TCRbeta CDR3 regions. The immuneACCESS repertoire file appears here via TCRdb, limited to in-frame rearrangements. These files lack a portion of the clones; in checked studies, under half of the deficit traces to unresolved V genes, and the cause of the others is not known. In this sample the table shows some 83,000 clones, 91% of which occur a single time. In total, the top ten clones hold more than 7% of the sample. This entry belongs to a study of OX40 agonist ivuxolimab in advanced cancers. Regarding the complete study: Ivuxolimab was an agonistic, fully human IgG2 monoclonal antibody directed against OX40 (CD134), a costimulatory receptor. Peripheral TCRbeta sequencing aimed to test whether ivuxolimab altered TCR sequence diversity and caused clonal T-cell expansion. Of the roughly 54 dose-escalation patients, hepatocellular carcinoma was present in approximately 20, melanoma in approximately 15, renal cell carcinoma in 9 and head and neck cancer in 9. Prior anti-PD-1, anti-PD-L1 or anti-CTLA-4 therapy was permitted, and approximately 40% of dose-escalation patients had received checkpoint inhibitors. The dose-escalation cohort was about 87% male with a mean age of approximately 60 years, ranging from roughly 20 to 80. Intravenous ivuxolimab was administered to patients every 2 weeks at six dose levels: 0.01, 0.1, 0.3, 1.5, 3 and 10 mg/kg. Three dose-escalation patients achieved partial responses, one with hepatocellular carcinoma and two with cutaneous melanoma. The paper describes the monotherapy dose-escalation part (N of about 57 patients) of the phase I trial of ivuxolimab. Here is what the overall study found, with its caveats: Partial responders in the 0.1-3.0 mg/kg groups had among the lowest normalized peripheral clonal expansion, especially among CD8+ T cells. After ivuxolimab, CD8+ T cells had more expanded clones than CD4+ T cells on average. Low levels of normalized T-cell clonal expansion were also shown by some nonresponding patients. At doses of 0.1 to 3.0 mg/kg, clonal expansion of both CD4+ and CD8+ blood T cells was observed from baseline to week 6. Which antigens the clonally expanded peripheral T cells were specific for was not determined.

This receptor chain uses TRBV7-9 and TRBJ1-2, with 8 bases in between that match TRBD1. Here the sequenced sample was CD4+ or CD8+ T cells sorted from blood, taken in a trial of the OX40 agonist ivuxolimab. This clonotype originated in an adult with an advanced solid tumor such as melanoma, head and neck, liver or kidney cancer. The CDR3 has the sequence CASSLTGGDYGYTF. The sequence in DNA is TGTGCCAGCAGCTTAACAGGGGGAGATTATGGCTACACCTTC.